This TCR beta chain was identified in a study of cytomegalovirus exposure and HLA in healthy donors. Study-level findings and limits: In vitro data verified a few CMV-associated chains as specific for CMV antigens. The investigators catalogued 180 or so TCR beta chains as cytomegalovirus-associated. Subsequent analysis showed first-cohort TCR clusters tending to co-occur in around 130 validation repertoires.

Of note for this clone: Its antigen remains unidentified.

CDR3 size: 14 residues. Germline V gene data show CDR1 as SGHTA and CDR2 as FQGTGA. Trimming at V came to 5 bases and at J to 9 bases, leaving 10 bases not matched to a gene. Separation from the 666-subject first cohort characterized the roughly 120-subject validation cohort, to which the donors belonged. Libraries were prepared by immunoSEQ multiplex PCR; TCRdb keeps only in-frame clonotypes and omits some of them. The sample carries some 120,000 clones, roughly 86% recorded once. Sequencing was performed on PBMCs. The receptor comes from a man between 25 and 39 years old in good health and CMV-seronegative. The chain recombines TRBV7-3 with TRBJ2-1; 7 bases are a match to TRBD1. The CDR3 region is CASSVKGAAGEQFF. CDR3 nucleotides: TGTGCCAGCAGCGTCAAGGGGGCCGCTGGTGAGCAGTTCTTC.